The clone carrying this T cell receptor beta chain was seen just once. What it binds is not known. This sample was included in a study of T cells after posttransplantation cyclophosphamide. Notes on the study in general: After PTCy, TRB diversity resembled that of CNI/methotrexate controls. Blood and skin or GI T cell repertoires showed limited TRB overlap. Donor CD8+ memory clones often dominated recipient blood repertoires at later times.

The data were produced by immunoSEQ multiplex PCR, yet TCRdb's version contains in-frame clones alone and is incomplete. The sample lists under 40,000 clones, roughly 91% seen once, with approximately 0.1% in the top ten. The naive gate required viable CD3+CD4+ or CD3+CD8+ cells with CCR7+CD45RA+CD45RO-CD95-CD27+CD28+ phenotype. On the day of bone marrow donation, the related graft donor provided peripheral blood. V lost 6 bases and J lost 3; bases outside the gene matches: 1. Germline V CDR1 and CDR2: MNHEY, SVGAGI. The CDR3 length is 13 residues. This chain connects TRBV6-5 to TRBJ1-5, with 8 nucleotides matching TRBD1. Material for sequencing was naive CD4+ T cells sorted from blood. This sequence originates from a man aged 25 to 40 in good health and a related stem cell transplant donor. CDR3 nucleotide sequence: TGTGCCAGCAGGACAGGGGTCAATCAGCCCCAGCATTTT. Its protein is CASRTGVNQPQHF.